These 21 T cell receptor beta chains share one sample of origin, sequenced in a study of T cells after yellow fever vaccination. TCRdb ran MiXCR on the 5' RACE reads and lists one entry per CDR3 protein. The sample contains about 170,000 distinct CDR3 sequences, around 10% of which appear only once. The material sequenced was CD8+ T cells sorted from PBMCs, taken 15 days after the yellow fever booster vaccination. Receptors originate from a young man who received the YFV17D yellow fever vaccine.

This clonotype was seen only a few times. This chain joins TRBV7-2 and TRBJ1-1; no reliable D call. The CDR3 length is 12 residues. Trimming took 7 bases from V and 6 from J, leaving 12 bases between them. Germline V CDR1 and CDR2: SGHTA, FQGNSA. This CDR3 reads CASKPSGSEAFF. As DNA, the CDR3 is TGTGCCAGCAAGCCTTCAGGCTCTGAAGCTTTCTTT.

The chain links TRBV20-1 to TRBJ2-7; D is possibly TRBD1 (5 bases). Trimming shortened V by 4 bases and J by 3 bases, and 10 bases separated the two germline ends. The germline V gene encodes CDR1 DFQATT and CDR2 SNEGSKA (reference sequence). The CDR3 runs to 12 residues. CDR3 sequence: CSAKKGYYEQYF. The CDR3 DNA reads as TGCAGTGCTAAGAAGGGGTACTACGAGCAGTACTTC.

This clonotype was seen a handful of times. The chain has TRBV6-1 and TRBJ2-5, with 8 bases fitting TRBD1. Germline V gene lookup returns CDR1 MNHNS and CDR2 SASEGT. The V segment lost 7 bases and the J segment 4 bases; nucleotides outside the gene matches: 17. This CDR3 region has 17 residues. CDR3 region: CASTPLDRAVSGETQYF. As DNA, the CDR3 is TGTGCCAGCACCCCACTGGACAGGGCTGTGTCAGGAGAGACCCAGTACTTC.

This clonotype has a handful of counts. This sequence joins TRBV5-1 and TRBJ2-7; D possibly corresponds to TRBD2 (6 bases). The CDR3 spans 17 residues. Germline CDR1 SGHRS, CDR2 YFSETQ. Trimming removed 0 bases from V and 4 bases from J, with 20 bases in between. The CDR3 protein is CASSLGPWRGELYEQYF. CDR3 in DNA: TGCGCCAGCAGCTTGGGACCCTGGCGGGGAGAGTTATACGAGCAGTACTTC. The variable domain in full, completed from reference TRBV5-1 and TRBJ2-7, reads KAGVTQTPRYLIKTRGQQVTLSCSPISGHRSVSWYQQTPGQGLQFLFEYFSETQRNKGNFPGRFSGRQFSNSRSEMNVSTLELGDSALYLCASSLGPWRGELYEQYFGPGTRLTVT.

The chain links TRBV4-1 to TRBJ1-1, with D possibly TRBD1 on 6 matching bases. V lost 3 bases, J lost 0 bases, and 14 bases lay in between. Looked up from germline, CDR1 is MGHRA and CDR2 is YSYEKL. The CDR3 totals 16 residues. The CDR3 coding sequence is TGCGCCAGCAGCCAGTCGAACAGGGCTATGAACACTGAAGCTTTCTTT. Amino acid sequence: CASSQSNRAMNTEAFF.

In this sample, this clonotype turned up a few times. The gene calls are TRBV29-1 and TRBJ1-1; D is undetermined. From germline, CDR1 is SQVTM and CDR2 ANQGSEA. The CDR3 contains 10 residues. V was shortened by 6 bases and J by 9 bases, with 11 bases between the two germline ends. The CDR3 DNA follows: TGCAGCGTATTCTTGGAGAAAGCTTTCTTT. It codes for CSVFLEKAFF. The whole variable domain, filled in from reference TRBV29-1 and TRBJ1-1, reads SAVISQKPSRDICQRGTSLTIQCQVDSQVTMMFWYRQQPGQSLTLIATANQGSEATYESGFVIDKFPISRPNLTFSTLTVSNMSPEDSSIYLCSVFLEKAFFGQGTRLTVV.

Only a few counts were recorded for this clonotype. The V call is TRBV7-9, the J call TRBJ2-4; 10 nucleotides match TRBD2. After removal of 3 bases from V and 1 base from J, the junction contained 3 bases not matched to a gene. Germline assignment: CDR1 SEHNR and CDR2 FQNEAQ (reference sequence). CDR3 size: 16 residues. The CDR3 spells CASSFTSGAAKNIQYF. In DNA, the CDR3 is TGTGCCAGCAGCTTCACTAGCGGGGCGGCCAAAAACATTCAGTACTTC.

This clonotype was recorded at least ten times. CDR3: CASNRGNEQFF. The CDR3 DNA is TGTGCCAGCAATCGGGGGAATGAGCAGTTCTTC. The V and J genes are TRBV7-9 and TRBJ2-1; D might be TRBD2 (6 bases). The CDR3 totals 11 residues. Trimming left V 7 bases short and J 7 bases short, with 8 bases between. Germline CDR1 is SEHNR and CDR2 is FQNEAQ (reference sequence).

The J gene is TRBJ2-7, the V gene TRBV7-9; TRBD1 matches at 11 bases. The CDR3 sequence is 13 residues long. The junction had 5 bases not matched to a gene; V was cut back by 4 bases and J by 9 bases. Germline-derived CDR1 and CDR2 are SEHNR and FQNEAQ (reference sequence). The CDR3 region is CASSYRDRGVQYF. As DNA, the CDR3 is TGTGCCAGCAGCTATCGGGACAGGGGGGTGCAGTACTTC.

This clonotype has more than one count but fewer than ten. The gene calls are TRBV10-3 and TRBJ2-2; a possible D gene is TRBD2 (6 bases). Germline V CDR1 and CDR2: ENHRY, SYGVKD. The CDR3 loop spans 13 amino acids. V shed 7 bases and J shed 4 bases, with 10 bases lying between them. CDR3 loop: CAIISEGTGELFF. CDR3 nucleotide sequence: TGTGCCATCATTTCGGAGGGCACCGGGGAGCTGTTTTTT.

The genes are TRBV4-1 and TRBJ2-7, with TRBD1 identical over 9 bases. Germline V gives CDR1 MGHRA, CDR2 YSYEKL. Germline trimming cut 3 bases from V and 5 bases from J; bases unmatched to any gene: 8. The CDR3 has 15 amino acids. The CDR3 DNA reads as TGCGCCAGCAGCCAGTGGACCGGGACAGGGCACGAGCAGTACTTC. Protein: CASSQWTGTGHEQYF.

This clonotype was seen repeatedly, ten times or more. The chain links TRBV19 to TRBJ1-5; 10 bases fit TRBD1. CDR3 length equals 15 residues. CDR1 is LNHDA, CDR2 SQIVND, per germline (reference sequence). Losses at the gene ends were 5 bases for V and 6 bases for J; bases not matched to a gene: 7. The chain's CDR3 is CASSGTGARSQPQHF. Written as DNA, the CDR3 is TGTGCCAGTAGTGGGACAGGGGCGCGTAGTCAGCCCCAGCATTTT. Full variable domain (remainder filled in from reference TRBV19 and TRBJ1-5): DGGITQSPKYLFRKEGQNVTLSCEQNLNHDAMYWYRQDPGQGLRLIYYSQIVNDFQKGDIAEGYSVSREKKESFPLTVTSAQKNPTAFYLCASSGTGARSQPQHFGDGTRLSIL.

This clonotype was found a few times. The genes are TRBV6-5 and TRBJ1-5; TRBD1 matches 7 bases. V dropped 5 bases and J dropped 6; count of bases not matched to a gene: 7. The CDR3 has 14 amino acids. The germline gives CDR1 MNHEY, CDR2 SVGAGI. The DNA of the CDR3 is TGTGCCAGCAGTCCGACAGGGCCCGCTCAGCCCCAGCATTTT. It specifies CASSPTGPAQPQHF.

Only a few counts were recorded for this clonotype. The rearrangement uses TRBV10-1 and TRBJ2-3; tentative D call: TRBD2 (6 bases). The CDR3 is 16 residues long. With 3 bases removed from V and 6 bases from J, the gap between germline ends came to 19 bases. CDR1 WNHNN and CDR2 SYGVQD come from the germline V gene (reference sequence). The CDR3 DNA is TGCGCCAGCAGTGAAGGGTGGGTCGGGGGATCCGATACGCAGTATTTT. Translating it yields CASSEGWVGGSDTQYF.

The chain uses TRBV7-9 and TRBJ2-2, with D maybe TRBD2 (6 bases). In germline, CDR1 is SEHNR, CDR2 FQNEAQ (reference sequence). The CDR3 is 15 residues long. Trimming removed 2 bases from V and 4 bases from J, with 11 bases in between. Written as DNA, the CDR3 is TGTGCCAGCAGCTTAACTGCGGGGCCCACCGGGGAGCTGTTTTTT. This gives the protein CASSLTAGPTGELFF.

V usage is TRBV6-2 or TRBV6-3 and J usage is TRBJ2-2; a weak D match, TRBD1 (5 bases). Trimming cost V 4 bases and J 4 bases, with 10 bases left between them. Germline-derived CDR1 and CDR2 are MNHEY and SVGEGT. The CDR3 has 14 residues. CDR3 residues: CASSSGHLTGELFF. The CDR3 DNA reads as TGTGCCAGCAGTTCCGGACACCTCACCGGGGAGCTGTTTTTT.

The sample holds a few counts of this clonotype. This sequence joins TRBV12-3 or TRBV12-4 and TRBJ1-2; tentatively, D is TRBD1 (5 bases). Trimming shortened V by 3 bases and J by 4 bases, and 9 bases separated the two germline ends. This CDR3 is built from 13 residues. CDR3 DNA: TGTGCCAGCAGTTTGCCAGGGTCCTATGGCTACACCTTC. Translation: CASSLPGSYGYTF.

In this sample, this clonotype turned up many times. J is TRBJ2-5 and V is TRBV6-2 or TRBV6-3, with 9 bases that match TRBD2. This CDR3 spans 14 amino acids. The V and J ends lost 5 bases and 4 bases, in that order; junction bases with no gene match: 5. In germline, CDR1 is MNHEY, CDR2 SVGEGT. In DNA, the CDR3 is TGTGCCAGCAGTAACGGACTAGCGACAGAGACCCAGTACTTC. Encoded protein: CASSNGLATETQYF.

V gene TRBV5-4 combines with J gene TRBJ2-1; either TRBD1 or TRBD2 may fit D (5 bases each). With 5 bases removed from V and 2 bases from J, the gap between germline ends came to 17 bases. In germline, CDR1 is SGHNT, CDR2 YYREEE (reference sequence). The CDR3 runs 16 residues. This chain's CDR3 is CASRRLGTDAYNEQFF. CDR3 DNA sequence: TGTGCCAGCAGACGGCTTGGGACGGATGCCTACAATGAGCAGTTCTTC.

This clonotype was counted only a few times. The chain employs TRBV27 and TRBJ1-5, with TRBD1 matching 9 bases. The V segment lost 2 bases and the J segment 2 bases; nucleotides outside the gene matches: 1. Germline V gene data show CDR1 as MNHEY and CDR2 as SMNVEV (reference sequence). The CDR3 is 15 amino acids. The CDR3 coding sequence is TGTGCCAGCAGTTTAGGGACAGGGCGCAATCAGCCCCAGCATTTT. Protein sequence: CASSLGTGRNQPQHF.

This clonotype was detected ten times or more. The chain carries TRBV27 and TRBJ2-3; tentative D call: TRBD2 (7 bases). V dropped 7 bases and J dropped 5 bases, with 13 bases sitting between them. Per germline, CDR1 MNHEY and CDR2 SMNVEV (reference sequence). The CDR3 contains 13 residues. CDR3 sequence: CASNYREGDTQYF. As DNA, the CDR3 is TGTGCCAGCAATTACAGGGAGGGAGATACGCAGTATTTT.